In this sample, the clone carrying this T cell receptor (beta chain) turned up a few times. This entry is derived from a study of OX40 agonist ivuxolimab in advanced cancers. Germline CDR1 and CDR2: SGHRS and YFSETQ. This CDR3 comprises 14 residues. Trimming left V 0 bases short and J 5 bases short, with 10 bases between. TCRdb keeps only in-frame clones here, not all; method: immunoSEQ multiplex PCR. Counted here are around 60,000 clones, approximately 80% occurring once; the ten biggest clones make up under 2%. This specimen was CD4+ or CD8+ T cells sorted from blood, taken in a trial of the OX40 agonist ivuxolimab. The origin of this receptor is an adult with an advanced solid tumor such as melanoma, head and neck, liver or kidney cancer. The rearrangement joins TRBV5-1 to TRBJ2-3; D possibly matches TRBD1 or TRBD2 (5 bases each). The CDR3 DNA sequence: TGCGCCAGCAGCTTGGTAAATGGGGGAGATACGCAGTATTTT. It specifies CASSLVNGGDTQYF.